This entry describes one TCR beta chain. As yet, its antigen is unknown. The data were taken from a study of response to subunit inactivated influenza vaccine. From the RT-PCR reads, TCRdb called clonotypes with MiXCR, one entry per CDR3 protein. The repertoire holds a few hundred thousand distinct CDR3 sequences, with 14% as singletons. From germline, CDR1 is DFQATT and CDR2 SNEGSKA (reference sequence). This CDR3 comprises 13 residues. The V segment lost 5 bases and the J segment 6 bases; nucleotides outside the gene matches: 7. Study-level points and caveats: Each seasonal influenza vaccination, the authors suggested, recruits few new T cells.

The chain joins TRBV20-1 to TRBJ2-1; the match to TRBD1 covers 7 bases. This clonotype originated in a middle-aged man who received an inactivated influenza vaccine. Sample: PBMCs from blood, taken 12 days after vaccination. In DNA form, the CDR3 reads TGCAGTGCTGCCGGGACAGCAGTCAATGAGCAGTTCTTC. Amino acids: CSAAGTAVNEQFF.